The 20 T cell receptor beta chains presented below share a single source sample, sequenced in a study of preoperative IRX-2 immunotherapy in early breast cancer (dated by TCRdb to between 2019 and 2020). The treatment or condition label corresponds to: preoperative locoregional IRX-2 cytokine immunotherapy. The library was built by means of the immunoSEQ multiplex PCR assay. TCRdb limited this immuneACCESS table to in-frame rearrangements with V and J called. A share of clones is missing; checked studies link under half to unresolved V genes, and the rest is unexplained. The sample table contains about 32,000 clones; only one count was recorded for around 83% of them. Approximately 2.7% of the sample is in the top ten clones. Material: lymph node tissue, obtained from a patient treated with IRX-2 immunotherapy. The receptors were sampled from a human donor with breast cancer.

The V and J genes are TRBV6-4 and TRBJ2-5; D possibly corresponds to TRBD1 (6 bases). V shed 5 bases and J shed 5 bases, with 12 bases lying between them. Per the germline V gene, CDR1 is MRHNA and CDR2 is SNTAGT. There are 13 residues in the CDR3. CDR3 DNA sequence: TGTGCCAGCAGTTATACAGGGTTGGAGACCCAGTACTTC. Residues: CASSYTGLETQYF.

There are a few counts of this clone. The rearrangement uses TRBV15 and TRBJ2-1, with D tentatively TRBD1 (6 bases). Germline lookup yields CDR1 LNHNV and CDR2 YYDKDF (reference sequence). Trimming shortened V by 0 bases and J by 4 bases, and 13 bases separated the two germline ends. There are 16 residues in the CDR3. CDR3 nucleotide sequence: TGTGCCACCAGCAGAGAGGTGGGGGCCTGGTACAATGAGCAGTTCTTC. Translation gives CATSREVGAWYNEQFF.

J is TRBJ1-3 and V is TRBV7-8; no reliable D call. The CDR3 runs to 13 residues. V lost 9 bases to trimming and J lost 2 bases, with 11 bases between them. From germline, CDR1 is SGHVS and CDR2 FQNEAQ. CDR3 in DNA: TGTGCCAGTCAACAGCAGACTGGAAACACCATATATTTT. It yields the protein CASQQQTGNTIYF.

The chain is built from TRBV6-8 and TRBJ1-4; 9 positions agree with TRBD1. Germline V lookup: CDR1 MNHGY, CDR2 SAAAGT. The CDR3 extends over 14 amino acids. Trimming cost V 4 bases and J 12 bases; bases outside gene matches: 9. The CDR3 reads CASSLYRGLRELFF. DNA for the CDR3: TGTGCCAGCAGTTTATACAGGGGGCTCAGGGAACTGTTTTTT.

The chain couples TRBV6-8 to TRBJ1-2, with a tentative D call TRBD1 (6 bases). The CDR3 runs to 15 residues. Germline V CDR1 and CDR2: MNHGY, SAAAGT. The germline V and J ends were trimmed by 7 bases and 3 bases, with 18 bases remaining between them. In nucleotides, the CDR3 is TGTGCCAGCACTTTGGGACATACCGAATACTATGGCTACACCTTC. Translated: CASTLGHTEYYGYTF.

This clone was seen only a few times. The DNA of the CDR3 is TGTGCCAGCAGAGAGACAGGGCGCTACGAGCAGTACTTC. Translation: CASRETGRYEQYF. The chain joins TRBV28 to TRBJ2-7; 7 bases are a match to TRBD1. The germline CDR1 and CDR2 sequences are MDHEN and SYDVKM. The CDR3 is made up of 13 amino acids. Germline trimming cut 6 bases from V and 3 bases from J; bases unmatched to any gene: 5.

The V call is TRBV5-1, the J call TRBJ2-2; D is possibly TRBD1 (7 bases). Trimming removed 4 bases at V and 1 base at J, with 26 bases between. The CDR3 runs to 20 residues. Germline-derived CDR1 and CDR2 are SGHRS and YFSETQ. The CDR3 DNA is TGCGCCAGCAGCACATTTGGCCCGACAGGGAGGACGAAGAACACCGGGGAGCTGTTTTTT. It is translated as CASSTFGPTGRTKNTGELFF.

The V and J genes are TRBV19 and TRBJ1-4; TRBD1 agrees at 7 bases. CDR1 and CDR2 (germline): LNHDA, SQIVND (reference sequence). Trimming removed 5 bases from V and 5 bases from J; junction bases left unmatched: 2. CDR3 length equals 13 residues. The CDR3 DNA reads as TGTGCCAGTAGTGGACAGGAGAATGAAAAACTGTTTTTT. It translates to CASSGQENEKLFF.

This sequence joins TRBV11-3 and TRBJ1-2, with D perhaps matching TRBD1 (6 bases). CDR1 and CDR2 from the germline V gene are SGHNT and YENEEA. Deletions cut 3 bases from V and 3 bases from J, with 17 bases between. CDR3 length: 16 amino acids. Here the CDR3 reads CASSLVDSILHYGYTF. The CDR3 DNA sequence: TGTGCCAGCAGCTTGGTGGACAGCATACTACACTATGGCTACACCTTC.

This clone has just a few counts. The V and J genes are TRBV30 and TRBJ2-7; D is ambiguous. The length of the CDR3 is 11 residues. V was pared by 3 bases and J by 3 bases, with 6 bases between. Germline values: CDR1 GTSNPN, CDR2 SVGIG (reference sequence). The CDR3 protein is CAWSVNYEQYF. CDR3 in DNA: TGTGCCTGGAGCGTAAACTACGAGCAGTACTTC.

This clone was detected once. The V gene is TRBV19, the J gene TRBJ1-4, with TRBD1 matching over 10 bases. The CDR3 runs to 16 residues. The V gene end was trimmed by 10 bases and the J gene end by 6 bases; junction bases not matched to a gene: 14. Germline V gives CDR1 LNHDA, CDR2 SQIVND (reference sequence). This CDR3 reads CATYSGRQGAHEKLFF. The CDR3 bases are TGTGCCACCTATTCGGGTCGACAGGGGGCCCATGAAAAACTGTTTTTT. Filled out from reference TRBV19 and TRBJ1-4, the complete variable domain reads DGGITQSPKYLFRKEGQNVTLSCEQNLNHDAMYWYRQDPGQGLRLIYYSQIVNDFQKGDIAEGYSVSREKKESFPLTVTSAQKNPTAFYLCATYSGRQGAHEKLFFGSGTQLSVL.

The chain uses TRBV4-1 and TRBJ2-4; D perhaps matches TRBD1 (6 bases). Trimming cost V 3 bases and J 5 bases, with 8 bases left between them. The CDR3 has 13 amino acids. CDR1 MGHRA and CDR2 YSYEKL come from the germline V gene. CDR3 protein: CASSHAGENIQYF. CDR3 DNA: TGCGCCAGCAGCCATGCAGGGGAAAACATTCAGTACTTC.

The gene calls are TRBV29-1 and TRBJ2-3, with 7 bases lining up with TRBD2. Germline CDR1 reads SQVTM; CDR2 reads ANQGSEA. This CDR3 comprises 12 residues. V dropped 7 bases and J dropped 6; count of bases not matched to a gene: 7. The CDR3 sequence: CSAYTSADTQYF. DNA of the CDR3: TGCAGCGCTTATACTAGCGCCGATACGCAGTATTTT.

This clone was counted between two and nine times. The rearrangement uses TRBV19 and TRBJ2-7; D ambiguous. This CDR3 comprises 12 residues. Germline lookup yields CDR1 LNHDA and CDR2 SQIVND (reference sequence). Trimming pared 4 bases from V and 6 bases from J, leaving 10 bases between. CDR3 region: CASSSPVSEQYF. In DNA form, the CDR3 reads TGTGCCAGTAGTAGCCCGGTAAGCGAGCAGTACTTC.

The chain employs TRBV15 and TRBJ1-5; TRBD1 might be the D (5 bases). The CDR3 runs to 16 residues. CDR1 and CDR2 from the germline V gene are LNHNV and YYDKDF (reference sequence). V lost 0 bases to trimming and J lost 4 bases, with 13 bases between them. The CDR3 nucleotides read TGTGCCACCAGCAGAGATAGGTTGGGGGTAAATCAGCCCCAGCATTTT. Amino acids: CATSRDRLGVNQPQHF.

The J gene is TRBJ1-1, the V gene TRBV18; possibly TRBD1 for D (6 bases). V lost 1 base to trimming and J lost 6 bases, with 18 bases between them. Germline lookup yields CDR1 KGHSH and CDR2 LQKENI. CDR3 length: 16 amino acids. The chain's CDR3 is CASSPRAMGGLAEAFF. The CDR3 DNA follows: TGTGCCAGCTCACCACGGGCGATGGGGGGGCTAGCTGAAGCTTTCTTT.

The chain has TRBV9 and TRBJ1-1, with unresolved D. CDR1 and CDR2 (germline): SGDLS, YYNGEE. The CDR3 contains 14 residues. V gave up 6 bases and J gave up 0 bases, with 12 bases separating them. The CDR3 bases are TGTGCCAGCACTTTTTCCCGGATGAACACTGAAGCTTTCTTT. Translation: CASTFSRMNTEAFF.

The CDR3 loop reads CAWSRSQGRPQHF. In DNA form, the CDR3 reads TGTGCCTGGAGTAGATCACAGGGTAGGCCCCAGCATTTT. V gene TRBV30 combines with J gene TRBJ1-5, with a possible D match to TRBD1 (6 bases). CDR1 is GTSNPN, CDR2 SVGIG, per germline (reference sequence). The CDR3 spans 13 residues. V was pared by 2 bases and J by 9 bases, with 14 bases between.

V and J are TRBV18 and TRBJ1-3; a weak D match, TRBD1 (5 bases). CDR1 and CDR2 from the germline V gene are KGHSH and LQKENI. Trimming took off 2 bases at V and 1 base at J, with 12 bases between the two ends. This CDR3 has 16 amino acids. The CDR3 here is CASSPTTGTSGNTIYF. CDR3 nucleotides: TGTGCCAGCTCACCAACTACCGGGACGTCTGGAAACACCATATATTTT. The whole variable domain, remainder taken from reference TRBV18 and TRBJ1-3, is NAGVMQNPRHLVRRRGQEARLRCSPMKGHSHVYWYRQLPEEGLKFMVYLQKENIIDESGMPKERFSAEFPKEGPSILRIQQVVRGDSAAYFCASSPTTGTSGNTIYFGEGSWLTVV.

The chain has TRBV4-1 and TRBJ2-7; TRBD2 might be the D (5 bases). CDR1 MGHRA and CDR2 YSYEKL come from the germline V gene. The CDR3 is 15 residues long. The V end was cut by 0 bases, the J end by 2 bases, with 11 bases between. DNA of the CDR3: TGCGCCAGCAGCCAAGACCGACACGGGGCCTACGAGCAGTACTTC. Its protein is CASSQDRHGAYEQYF.